The entry below describes one TCR beta chain. This record belongs to a study of T cell changes during pregnancy in multiple sclerosis. The V end lost 4 bases, the J end lost 5 bases, and 16 bases lay between the germline ends. Per the germline V gene, CDR1 is MNHNY and CDR2 is SVGAGI (reference sequence). This CDR3 is built from 15 residues. Sequenced by immunoSEQ multiplex PCR; TCRdb stores in-frame clones only, minus some. The repertoire has some 80,000 clones, 80% to 90% of them found once; the top ten carry around 0.9%. The receptor comes from a female donor in good health, enrolled as a control in a pregnancy study. Specimen: peripheral blood, collected in the first trimester of pregnancy. The chain joins TRBV6-6 to TRBJ2-3, with D tentatively TRBD2 (6 bases). The DNA for the CDR3 is TGTGCCAGCAGTTTCCTCGGGAGTGGGAGAGATACGCAGTATTTT. It is translated as CASSFLGSGRDTQYF.